The 32 T cell receptor beta chains in this list originate from one sample, sequenced in a study of blood T cell repertoires in COVID-19. TCRdb's copy holds only in-frame clones and misses some; the assay was immunoSEQ multiplex PCR. The repertoire has about 200,000 clones, 85% to 90% of them found once; the top ten carry approximately 4.8%. The sequenced sample consisted of peripheral blood. These receptors were collected from a man aged 45-65 years with acute or convalescent COVID-19.

V gene TRBV7-8 combines with J gene TRBJ1-1, with no clear D. The germline V and J ends were trimmed by 5 bases and 5 bases, with 18 bases remaining between them. Germline values: CDR1 SGHVS, CDR2 FQNEAQ. CDR3 length: 15 residues. The CDR3 coding sequence is TGTGCCAGCAGCCCCATCAGCGTGGTGAGAACTGAAGCTTTCTTT. This gives the protein CASSPISVVRTEAFF.

This rearrangement joins TRBV5-1 to TRBJ1-1; 8 bases line up with TRBD1. J gave up 5 bases and V 4 bases, and 10 bases lay outside the gene matches. The germline V gene has CDR1 SGHRS and CDR2 YFSETQ. This CDR3 contains 15 residues. The CDR3 sequence: CASSTWTGKGTEAFF. The CDR3 coding sequence is TGCGCCAGCAGCACGTGGACAGGGAAGGGGACTGAAGCTTTCTTT. Together with reference TRBV5-1 and TRBJ1-1, the CDR3 gives the full variable domain: KAGVTQTPRYLIKTRGQQVTLSCSPISGHRSVSWYQQTPGQGLQFLFEYFSETQRNKGNFPGRFSGRQFSNSRSEMNVSTLELGDSALYLCASSTWTGKGTEAFFGQGTRLTVV.

The chain has TRBV30 and TRBJ1-5; 8 bases line up with TRBD1. The germline V gene has CDR1 GTSNPN and CDR2 SVGIG (reference sequence). The CDR3 length is 18 residues. V shed 2 bases, J shed 1 base, and the junction held 13 bases outside the gene matches. The CDR3 bases are TGTGCCTGGAGTCGACAGGGGAGAGGATATAGAAGCAATCAGCCCCAGCATTTT. Its protein is CAWSRQGRGYRSNQPQHF. Full variable domain (missing parts from reference TRBV30 and TRBJ1-5): SQTIHQWPATLVQPVGSPLSLECTVEGTSNPNLYWYRQAAGRGLQLLFYSVGIGQISSEVPQNLSASRPQDRQFILSSKKLLLSDSGFYLCAWSRQGRGYRSNQPQHFGDGTRLSIL.

V usage is TRBV29-1 and J usage is TRBJ2-4; 7 bases align to TRBD1. This CDR3 contains 14 residues. The germline V gene has CDR1 SQVTM and CDR2 ANQGSEA. J was trimmed by 0 bases and V by 4 bases; bases with no gene match: 3. This CDR3 is CSVVGTAAKNIQYF. CDR3 in DNA: TGCAGCGTTGTCGGGACAGCAGCCAAAAACATTCAGTACTTC.

The genes are TRBV7-2 and TRBJ2-5; D unclear. Germline CDR1 is SGHTA and CDR2 is FQGNSA. The CDR3 loop spans 14 amino acids. Deletions cut 6 bases from V and 4 bases from J, with 15 bases between. CDR3 region: CASSSYQGGETQYF. The CDR3 DNA is TGTGCCAGCAGTTCTTACCAAGGCGGAGAGACCCAGTACTTC.

The V and J genes are TRBV19 and TRBJ2-3; a weak D match, TRBD1 (7 bases). This CDR3 is 18 amino acids long. From germline, CDR1 is LNHDA and CDR2 SQIVND (reference sequence). V was trimmed by 2 bases and J by 10 bases, leaving 28 bases between them. The CDR3 is CASSIRGSGTALFSAQYF. The CDR3 nucleotides read TGTGCCAGTAGTATACGGGGGTCCGGGACAGCCCTTTTTAGCGCGCAGTATTTT.

The rearrangement uses TRBV29-1 and TRBJ2-2; TRBD2 might be the D (7 bases). With 5 bases removed from V and 4 bases from J, the gap between germline ends came to 23 bases. The CDR3 consists of 17 residues. Germline assignment: CDR1 SQVTM and CDR2 ANQGSEA. CDR3 coding DNA: TGCAGCGTTCTACGGGGGGCGCAACACACCCTCACCGGGGAGCTGTTTTTT. It yields the protein CSVLRGAQHTLTGELFF.

This clone has only one observation. This sequence joins TRBV7-2 and TRBJ2-1; possibly TRBD2 for D (6 bases). The germline CDR1 and CDR2 sequences are SGHTA and FQGNSA. The CDR3 is 16 residues long. V shed 0 bases and J shed 0 bases, with 9 bases lying between them. Here the CDR3 reads CASSLAAGSSYNEQFF. Here the CDR3 DNA reads TGTGCCAGCAGCTTAGCGGCGGGGAGCTCCTACAATGAGCAGTTCTTC.

V usage is TRBV30 and J usage is TRBJ1-1; TRBD1 agrees at 7 bases. With V trimmed by 4 bases and J by 1 base, 0 bases remained unmatched. Germline V gives CDR1 GTSNPN, CDR2 SVGIG (reference sequence). The CDR3 totals 12 residues. This CDR3 reads CAWKGANTEAFF. CDR3 sequence (DNA): TGTGCCTGGAAGGGGGCGAACACTGAAGCTTTCTTT. Together with reference TRBV30 and TRBJ1-1, the CDR3 gives the full variable domain: SQTIHQWPATLVQPVGSPLSLECTVEGTSNPNLYWYRQAAGRGLQLLFYSVGIGQISSEVPQNLSASRPQDRQFILSSKKLLLSDSGFYLCAWKGANTEAFFGQGTRLTVV.

The gene calls are TRBV2 and TRBJ1-3; TRBD1 is a possible D gene (6 bases). From germline, CDR1 is SNHLY and CDR2 FYNNEI. The CDR3 sequence is 15 residues long. V was cut by 7 bases and J by 0 bases, with 13 bases left in between. The CDR3 nucleotides are TGTGCCAGCACTTCAAGGGGGACCTCTGGAAACACCATATATTTT. This codes for CASTSRGTSGNTIYF.

This clone is a singleton in its sample. The chain combines TRBV7-8 with TRBJ1-2; D may be TRBD1 (5 bases). V was pared by 7 bases and J by 2 bases, with 8 bases between. The CDR3 is 12 amino acids. Germline values: CDR1 SGHVS, CDR2 FQNEAQ. The CDR3 loop reads CASNRQNYGYTF. In DNA, the CDR3 is TGTGCCAGCAACCGACAGAACTATGGCTACACCTTC.

V is TRBV6-5 and J is TRBJ2-6, with 7 bases aligning to TRBD1. V lost 2 bases and J lost 2; bases outside the gene matches: 3. CDR1 and CDR2 from the germline V gene are MNHEY and SVGAGI. The CDR3 loop spans 16 amino acids. CDR3 residues: CASSYTTGAGANVLTF. DNA of the CDR3: TGTGCCAGCAGTTACACCACAGGGGCTGGGGCCAACGTCCTGACTTTC.

The V gene is TRBV6-5, the J gene TRBJ2-5, with D maybe TRBD1 (7 bases). CDR1 is MNHEY and CDR2 is SVGAGI in the germline V gene. V was pared by 6 bases and J by 7 bases, with 15 bases between. The CDR3 runs 13 residues. The CDR3 DNA follows: TGTGCCAGCAGCCCCGGAGGGGGCCGGACCCAGTACTTC. As protein: CASSPGGGRTQYF.

J is TRBJ2-2 and V is TRBV18; 7 bases align to TRBD1. The CDR3 length is 15 residues. Trimming removed 1 base from V and 4 bases from J; junction bases left unmatched: 3. Looked up from germline, CDR1 is KGHSH and CDR2 is LQKENI. CDR3 DNA sequence: TGTGCCAGCTCACCACGACAGGGCGCCACCGGGGAGCTGTTTTTT. As protein: CASSPRQGATGELFF.

A single count supports this clone. The CDR3 bases are TGTGCCAGCAGTTTAGCGGGACAGCCGAACACCGGGGAGCTGTTTTTT. Residues: CASSLAGQPNTGELFF. This chain uses TRBV27 with TRBJ2-2; possibly TRBD1 for D (7 bases). CDR1 is MNHEY, CDR2 SMNVEV, per germline (reference sequence). Trimming pared 2 bases from V and 0 bases from J, leaving 10 bases between. This CDR3 spans 16 amino acids.

This clone was observed a handful of times. V gene TRBV6-5 combines with J gene TRBJ2-2; 7 bases match TRBD1. The CDR3 runs to 12 residues. Germline V gene lookup returns CDR1 MNHEY and CDR2 SVGAGI. Trimming took 6 bases from V and 5 from J; bases not matched to a gene: 0. The CDR3 loop is CASRQGTGELFF. Here the CDR3 DNA reads TGTGCCAGCAGACAGGGGACCGGGGAGCTGTTTTTT.

This chain uses TRBV19 with TRBJ1-5, with TRBD1 matching 10 bases. Germline V CDR1 and CDR2: LNHDA, SQIVND (reference sequence). V was pared by 6 bases and J by 4 bases, with 15 bases of the junction left unmatched. The CDR3 loop spans 18 amino acids. The CDR3 reads CASRSGTGVRSPNQPQHF. The CDR3 DNA sequence: TGTGCCAGTAGGTCTGGGACAGGGGTCCGGTCCCCGAATCAGCCCCAGCATTTT.

By share, this clone counts as medium-sized. The gene calls are TRBV6-5 and TRBJ1-1; D is unclear. The ends were cut back, 6 bases at V and 3 bases at J, with 11 bases in the middle. The CDR3 consists of 13 residues. The germline V gene has CDR1 MNHEY and CDR2 SVGAGI. The CDR3 coding sequence is TGTGCCAGCAGGGTCCACTTGGACACTGAAGCTTTCTTT. As protein: CASRVHLDTEAFF.

The chain uses TRBV20-1 and TRBJ2-7; 12 nucleotides line up with TRBD2. The V segment lost 3 bases and the J segment 6 bases; nucleotides outside the gene matches: 3. This CDR3 comprises 13 residues. Looked up from germline, CDR1 is DFQATT and CDR2 is SNEGSKA (reference sequence). The CDR3 reads CSASTSGRSEQYF. The CDR3 region has the DNA TGCAGTGCTAGTACTAGCGGGAGGTCCGAGCAGTACTTC.

This sequence joins TRBV6-6 and TRBJ1-2; TRBD1 matches at 10 bases. Germline V CDR1 and CDR2: MNHNY, SVGAGI (reference sequence). The CDR3 consists of 16 residues. The V segment lost 6 bases and the J segment 5 bases; nucleotides outside the gene matches: 12. The DNA for the CDR3 is TGTGCCAGCAGCCGAAACCGGGACAGGGGTAGTTATGGCTACACCTTC. It codes for CASSRNRDRGSYGYTF.

The chain uses TRBV18 and TRBJ2-7; the match to TRBD1 covers 7 bases. Germline CDR1 KGHSH, CDR2 LQKENI. Trimming at V came to 6 bases and at J to 4 bases, leaving 6 bases not matched to a gene. This CDR3 is built from 13 residues. The CDR3 DNA follows: TGTGCCAGCTCTACGACAGGGCAATACGAGCAGTACTTC. Amino acids: CASSTTGQYEQYF. The variable domain in full, completed from reference TRBV18 and TRBJ2-7, reads NAGVMQNPRHLVRRRGQEARLRCSPMKGHSHVYWYRQLPEEGLKFMVYLQKENIIDESGMPKERFSAEFPKEGPSILRIQQVVRGDSAAYFCASSTTGQYEQYFGPGTRLTVT.

The chain joins TRBV6-1 to TRBJ1-2, with D hard to call. Germline V lookup: CDR1 MNHNS, CDR2 SASEGT. Trimming cost V 0 bases and J 2 bases, with 10 bases left between them. The CDR3 has 15 residues. The CDR3: CASSEAAMGNYGYTF. CDR3 bases: TGTGCCAGCAGTGAAGCGGCAATGGGCAACTATGGCTACACCTTC.

A few counts support this clone. V usage is TRBV7-6 and J usage is TRBJ2-7; 8 nucleotides line up with TRBD1. Germline CDR1 reads SGHVS; CDR2 reads FNYEAQ. CDR3 size: 15 residues. V lost 4 bases, J lost 7 bases, and 12 bases stayed unmatched. The CDR3 region is CASSYGQGPRWEQYF. The CDR3, as DNA: TGTGCCAGCAGCTACGGACAGGGCCCCCGGTGGGAGCAGTACTTC.

About this clone: In the same sample, other DNA sequences code for this CDR3. The gene calls are TRBV6-5 and TRBJ2-7, with 8 bases aligning to TRBD1. The CDR3 is made up of 15 amino acids. The V gene's germline CDR1 is MNHEY and CDR2 SVGAGI. Losses at the gene ends were 4 bases for V and 2 bases for J; bases not matched to a gene: 7. The CDR3 region has the DNA TGTGCCAGCAGTTCCGCCGGGACAGGTACCTACGAGCAGTACTTC. Residues: CASSSAGTGTYEQYF.

DNA of the CDR3: TGCGCCAGCAGCCCCGAGGGGGGGAAGGTCTATAATTCACCCCTCCACTTT. Its translation is CASSPEGGKVYNSPLHF. V usage is TRBV5-1 and J usage is TRBJ1-6; possible D gene TRBD1, 6 bases. Between the trimmed V and J ends, which lost 4 bases and 3 bases, there was a span of 17 bases. The CDR3 spans 17 residues. Germline CDR1 is SGHRS and CDR2 is YFSETQ. Based on the CDR3 plus reference TRBV5-1 and TRBJ1-6, the full variable domain is KAGVTQTPRYLIKTRGQQVTLSCSPISGHRSVSWYQQTPGQGLQFLFEYFSETQRNKGNFPGRFSGRQFSNSRSEMNVSTLELGDSALYLCASSPEGGKVYNSPLHFGNGTRLTVT.

The chain recombines TRBV9 with TRBJ2-5, with 9 nucleotides matching TRBD2. The CDR3 contains 15 residues. V gave up 4 bases and J gave up 0 bases; unmatched junction bases: 4. From germline, CDR1 is SGDLS and CDR2 YYNGEE. The CDR3 DNA sequence: TGTGCCAGCAGCCTTAGCGGGGGCCACCAAGAGACCCAGTACTTC. It encodes CASSLSGGHQETQYF.

The chain combines TRBV11-2 with TRBJ1-2, with D hard to call. The CDR3 extends over 14 amino acids. Germline loops: CDR1 SGHAT, CDR2 FQNNGV. Trimming cost V 5 bases and J 4 bases, with 14 bases left between them. The CDR3 is CASSTNSGIYGYTF. The CDR3 nucleotides are TGTGCCAGCAGCACTAACAGCGGAATCTATGGCTACACCTTC.

The chain joins TRBV7-8 to TRBJ2-5, with TRBD2 as a possible D gene (6 bases). The CDR3 runs 15 residues. Germline CDR1 and CDR2: SGHVS and FQNEAQ. The ends were cut back, 2 bases at V and 4 bases at J, with 14 bases in the middle. CDR3 nucleotide sequence: TGTGCCAGCAGCTTAAACCCTAGCGTCGTAGAGACCCAGTACTTC. Encoded protein: CASSLNPSVVETQYF.

The genes are TRBV5-1 and TRBJ1-2; D not resolved. V was shortened by 4 bases and J by 6 bases, with 13 bases between the two germline ends. This CDR3 has 13 residues. Looked up from germline, CDR1 is SGHRS and CDR2 is YFSETQ. The CDR3: CASSHTNQDGYTF. The CDR3 nucleotides read TGCGCCAGCAGCCACACCAACCAGGATGGCTACACCTTC.

This chain joins TRBV7-9 and TRBJ1-1, with a possible D match to TRBD1 (6 bases). Germline V CDR1 and CDR2: SEHNR, FQNEAQ (reference sequence). The CDR3 covers 17 residues. With 0 bases removed from V and 5 bases from J, the gap between germline ends came to 19 bases. CDR3 sequence: CASSLAPGQSMGTEAFF. The CDR3 DNA is TGTGCCAGCAGCTTAGCCCCCGGACAGTCGATGGGAACTGAAGCTTTCTTT.

This sequence joins TRBV3-1 (or the pseudogene TRBV3-2) and TRBJ1-1; perhaps TRBD1 as D (6 bases). Trimming shortened V by 4 bases and J by 11 bases, and 17 bases separated the two germline ends. This CDR3 has 13 residues. From germline, CDR1 is LGHDT and CDR2 YNNKEL (reference sequence). CDR3 region: CASSRPQGTVAFF. The CDR3 DNA reads as TGTGCCAGCAGCCGTCCCCAGGGGACCGTTGCTTTCTTT.

The J gene is TRBJ1-1, the V gene TRBV5-1; 7 nucleotides line up with TRBD1. The length of the CDR3 is 14 residues. The germline V gene has CDR1 SGHRS and CDR2 YFSETQ. Unmatched junction bases numbered 7, after V lost 4 bases and J lost 4 bases. Here the CDR3 reads CASSPGQWSTEAFF. The CDR3 DNA reads TGCGCCAGCAGCCCGGGACAGTGGAGCACTGAAGCTTTCTTT.